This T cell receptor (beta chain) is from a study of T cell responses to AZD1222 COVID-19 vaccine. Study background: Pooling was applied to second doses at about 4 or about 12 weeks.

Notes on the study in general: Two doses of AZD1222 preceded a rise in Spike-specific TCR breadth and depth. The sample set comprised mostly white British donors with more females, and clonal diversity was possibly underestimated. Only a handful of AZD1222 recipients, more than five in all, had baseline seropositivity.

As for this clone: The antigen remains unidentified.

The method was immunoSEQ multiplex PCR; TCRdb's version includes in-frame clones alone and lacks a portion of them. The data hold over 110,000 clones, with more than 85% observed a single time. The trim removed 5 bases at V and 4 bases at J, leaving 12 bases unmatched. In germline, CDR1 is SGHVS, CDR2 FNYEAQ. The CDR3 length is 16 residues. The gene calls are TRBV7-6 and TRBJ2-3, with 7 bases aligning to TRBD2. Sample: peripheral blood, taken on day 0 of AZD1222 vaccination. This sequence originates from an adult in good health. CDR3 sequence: CASSHKGSGEADTQYF. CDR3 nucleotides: TGTGCCAGCAGCCATAAAGGGAGCGGGGAAGCAGATACGCAGTATTTT. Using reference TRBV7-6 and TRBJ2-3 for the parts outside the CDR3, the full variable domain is GAGVSQSPRYKVTKRGQDVALRCDPISGHVSLYWYRQALGQGPEFLTYFNYEAQQDKSGLPNDRFSAERPEGSISTLTIQRTEQRDSAMYRCASSHKGSGEADTQYFGPGTRLTVL.